This entry is about one T cell receptor (beta chain). Its antigen is not yet known. Qualities for individual bases were not recorded, and no much larger clone is one base off. The entry originates in a study of CD8+ T cells in alopecia areata (dated by TCRdb to between 2017 and 2018). Some background on the complete study: The treated patients took part in an open-label pilot trial in which moderate-to-severe alopecia areata was treated with oral tofacitinib at 5 to 10 mg twice daily. RNA was obtained with the PAXgene miRNA kit for fixed scalp, the miRNeasy kit for PBMCs, and the RNeasy kit for mouse skin. Scalp clonality was compared across normal scalp (n=4), patchy alopecia areata scalp (n=8), and alopecia totalis/universalis scalp (n=8). Tofacitinib-treated patients had biopsies at baseline and at 4 and 24 weeks of treatment, with a later scalp biopsy in several patients. Disease severity in treated patients was measured with the SALT score, which quantifies the percentage of affected scalp surface area. In humans, TCRbeta sequencing was performed on scalp tissue and on sorted CD4+ and CD8+ peripheral blood T cells from healthy controls and from patients with patchy or totalis/universalis alopecia areata. Tofacitinib was given for 6 to 18 months, followed by 6 months of follow-up off drug to assess delayed response and recurrence. To study T cell clonal expansion in alopecia areata, the researchers applied high-throughput TCRbeta sequencing to both the C3H/HeJ mouse model and human patients. TCRbeta CDR3 regions were amplified by immunoSEQ multiplex PCR with 35 Vbeta forward and 13 Jbeta reverse primers.

The sample's time point, from its label and the paper: approximately 4 weeks on oral tofacitinib. The treatment or condition tag for this specimen amounts to: oral pan-JAK inhibitor, 5-10 mg twice daily. Lesional scalp punch biopsies and peripheral blood were obtained from alopecia areata patients. PBMCs were isolated by density centrifugation and stained for CD3, CD4 and CD8, after which CD4+ and CD8+ T cells were sorted on a FACSAria. General findings and caveats noted by the study authors: Because the treated cohort was small and included a single nonresponder, larger studies are needed to assess links between baseline CD8+ expansion and response. With tofacitinib, both scalp clonality and the number of expanded CD8+ clones among the top 100 scalp clones went down significantly. Higher clonality and more expanded CD8+ clones were observed in lesional scalp than in normal scalp, particularly in alopecia totalis/universalis, a finding suggestive of antigenic drive. Shared TCR sequences between patients were less evident than in mice, which may be partly attributable to HLA diversity in the patient population. Many expanded lesional clones were found to persist in scalp and blood during tofacitinib treatment, and relapse after treatment cessation may be partly explained by this persistence. Unlike mouse skin, where gammadelta T cells dominate, normal human skin contains resident alphabeta T cells that get sequenced too, which complicates analysis of the scalp TCR repertoire.

Taken from cysteine to phenylalanine, the CDR3 has 16 residues. Only the CDR3 region is kept as DNA, spanning 48 bases read in frame from base 1. V and J lose 5 bases and 0 bases, and a span of 18 bases separates them. The germline V gene encodes CDR1 SQVTM and CDR2 ANQGSEA. Library method: the immunoSEQ multiplex PCR assay. RNA was extracted from all samples and reverse transcribed into cDNA, which served as template for TCR sequencing. SuperScript III was used for first-strand cDNA synthesis, primed with a 2:1 mix of oligo-dT and random hexamers. A synthetic immune receptor repertoire was used to assess amplification bias, and residual bias was removed computationally. Regarding the original processing steps: Raw reads were preprocessed to remove errors, and CDR3 was defined according to IMGT conventions as the region from the conserved cysteine to phenylalanine. To get clonality, Shannon entropy was normalized by log2 of the number of productive unique TCRs and the result was subtracted from 1. Scalp TCRbeta sequences were cross-referenced with sorted blood CD4 and CD8 repertoires so that the CD4 or CD8 identity of scalp clones could be inferred. TCRdb took this table from immuneACCESS and kept in-frame rearrangements with V and J called. Such tables lack part of the clones; where checked against another copy, unresolved V genes explain under half of the gap, and the rest is unexplained. The V and J calls and clone size are taken from that table; D and trimming were inferred from the DNA. The sample table records about 190,000 clones; around 60% of these occur just once. The ten largest clones represent around 0.69% of the sample.

This specimen was CD4+ T cells sorted from blood, taken at week 4, from a patient treated with tofacitinib. In this chain, TRBV29-1 is recombined with TRBJ2-3; 5 matching bases give a weak D call of TRBD2. This TCR came from a human donor with alopecia areata. The DNA sequence is TGCAGCGTTCCCAGACGTGACTACCAAAGCACAGATACGCAGTATTTT. Its protein is CSVPRRDYQSTDTQYF.